The present T cell receptor beta chain was sequenced within a study of T cell changes during pregnancy in multiple sclerosis. CDR1 and CDR2 (germline): DFQATT, SNEGSKA (reference sequence). With 1 base removed from V and 9 bases from J, the gap between germline ends came to 7 bases. There are 11 residues in the CDR3. Using immunoSEQ multiplex PCR, the repertoire was profiled, and TCRdb retains in-frame clones only, with some absent. There are some 24,000 clones in the sample; around 90% occur only once, and around 0.97% lies in the top ten. The sample was CD4+ T cells from peripheral blood mononuclear cells, taken in the second trimester of pregnancy. The chain is built from TRBV20-1 and TRBJ2-1, with unresolved D. The source is a female donor in good health, enrolled as a control in a pregnancy study. The chain's CDR3 is CSARVVGEQFF. CDR3 coding DNA: TGCAGTGCTAGAGTTGTCGGTGAGCAGTTCTTC.